One and the same sample provided the 16 T cell receptor beta chains below, sequenced in a study of Ad26.COV2.S vaccination and SARS-CoV-2 variants. Assay: immunoSEQ multiplex PCR; the TCRdb copy retains only in-frame clones and omits some. The sample holds some 410,000 clones, 92% seen once. Treatment given: some 20 received Ad26.COV2.S at low or high dose, single or two shots; roughly five received placebo; per-sample allocation not given. Sampling was performed 63 days after the first vaccine or placebo injection. Sequences were derived from peripheral blood, sampled in a trial of Ad26.COV2.S vaccine versus placebo. These receptors were taken from a person between 18 and 65 years old who received the Ad26.COV2.S COVID-19 vaccine or a placebo.

The genes are TRBV9 and TRBJ2-3; no clear D. There are 16 residues in the CDR3. The germline V gene encodes CDR1 SGDLS and CDR2 YYNGEE. The V gene lost 4 bases and the J gene lost 0 bases, with 15 bases spanning the gap. As DNA, the CDR3 is TGTGCCAGCAGCAGAGAGATCCAGTTTAGCACAGATACGCAGTATTTT. Amino acids: CASSREIQFSTDTQYF.

This clone showed up just a few times. This chain uses TRBV7-2 with TRBJ1-3; D call uncertain. The V gene's germline CDR1 is SGHTA and CDR2 FQGNSA. The CDR3 sequence is 14 residues long. V lost 1 base and J lost 0, with 4 bases in between. CDR3 DNA: TGTGCCAGCAGCTTAGGGAACTCTGGAAACACCATATATTTT. This gives the protein CASSLGNSGNTIYF.

V usage is TRBV13 and J usage is TRBJ2-1; a weak D match, TRBD1 (5 bases). Germline V lookup: CDR1 PRHDT, CDR2 FYEKMQ (reference sequence). V was cut by 5 bases and J by 0 bases, with 11 bases left in between. CDR3 length equals 15 residues. The CDR3 reads CASSLQGPSYNEQFF. Written as DNA, the CDR3 is TGTGCCAGCAGCCTGCAGGGTCCCTCCTACAATGAGCAGTTCTTC.

The chain links TRBV4-1 to TRBJ2-7; the match to TRBD1 covers 7 bases. V was clipped by 5 bases and J by 1 base; unmatched bases: 5. CDR3 size: 14 residues. The V gene's germline CDR1 is MGHRA and CDR2 YSYEKL. The CDR3 spells CASSEGDRSYEQYF. The CDR3 DNA is TGCGCCAGCAGCGAAGGGGACAGATCCTACGAGCAGTACTTC.

CDR3 sequence: CASKSTGGNEQYF. As DNA, the CDR3 is TGTGCCAGCAAGTCCACAGGGGGAAACGAGCAGTACTTC. The chain carries TRBV6-6 and TRBJ2-7; 8 bases fit TRBD1. There are 13 residues in the CDR3. Germline V gene data show CDR1 as MNHNY and CDR2 as SVGAGI (reference sequence). V shed 7 bases, J shed 5 bases, and the junction held 7 bases outside the gene matches.

The V gene is TRBV6-6, the J gene TRBJ1-6; no firm D call. Germline loops: CDR1 MNHNY, CDR2 SVGAGI (reference sequence). V lost 2 bases, J lost 8 bases, and 10 bases lay in between. This CDR3 has 14 residues. CDR3 loop: CASSYGVIDSPLHF. CDR3 DNA: TGTGCCAGCAGTTACGGGGTTATCGATTCACCCCTCCACTTT.

This clone occurred once. The rearrangement joins TRBV9 to TRBJ1-5; no clear D gene. This CDR3 is built from 14 residues. CDR1 and CDR2 from the germline V gene are SGDLS and YYNGEE. The V end was cut by 0 bases, the J end by 6 bases, with 10 bases between. The CDR3 here is CASSVGSESQPQHF. The CDR3 bases are TGTGCCAGCAGCGTAGGATCCGAAAGTCAGCCCCAGCATTTT.

As for this clone: Within the sample, other DNA sequences also encode this same CDR3. V usage is TRBV10-3 and J usage is TRBJ2-3; 7 bases align to TRBD2. Trimming at V came to 6 bases and at J to 0 bases, leaving 0 bases not matched to a gene. The CDR3 runs to 13 residues. From germline, CDR1 is ENHRY and CDR2 SYGVKD. In DNA, the CDR3 is TGTGCCATCAGCGGGGGGAGCACAGATACGCAGTATTTT. Translation: CAISGGSTDTQYF.

V gene TRBV7-9 combines with J gene TRBJ2-7; 7 bases are a match to TRBD1. Germline values: CDR1 SEHNR, CDR2 FQNEAQ (reference sequence). The CDR3 consists of 14 residues. Germline trimming cut 5 bases from V and 5 bases from J; bases unmatched to any gene: 9. This CDR3 is CASSPPGQNDEQYF. The CDR3 DNA reads TGTGCCAGCAGCCCCCCGGGACAGAACGACGAGCAGTACTTC.

The gene calls are TRBV27 and TRBJ2-1, with 7 bases fitting TRBD2. The germline V gene has CDR1 MNHEY and CDR2 SMNVEV (reference sequence). V was pared by 10 bases and J by 2 bases, with 8 bases of the junction left unmatched. This CDR3 contains 14 residues. The CDR3 is CATRLADTYNEQFF. As DNA, the CDR3 is TGTGCCACCCGACTAGCTGACACCTACAATGAGCAGTTCTTC.

CDR3 nucleotide sequence: TGTGCCAGCAGCTCCGATCGACAATCACCTCTCTACGAGCAGTACTTC. Protein product: CASSSDRQSPLYEQYF. The chain recombines TRBV28 with TRBJ2-7, with unresolved D. The germline V gene has CDR1 MDHEN and CDR2 SYDVKM. CDR3 length: 16 amino acids. Trimming removed 6 bases at V and 3 bases at J, with 21 bases between. Full variable domain (remainder filled in from reference TRBV28 and TRBJ2-7): DVKVTQSSRYLVKRTGEKVFLECVQDMDHENMFWYRQDPGLGLRLIYFSYDVKMKEKGDIPEGYSVSREKKERFSLILESASTNQTSMYLCASSSDRQSPLYEQYFGPGTRLTVT.

V is TRBV29-1 and J is TRBJ2-3, with D uncertain. Germline CDR1 SQVTM, CDR2 ANQGSEA. Trimming took off 0 bases at V and 6 bases at J, with 7 bases between the two ends. The CDR3 loop spans 12 amino acids. CDR3 coding DNA: TGCAGCGTTGAAGAACTCGGGGATACGCAGTATTTT. This codes for CSVEELGDTQYF.

The J gene is TRBJ2-7, the V gene TRBV29-1; 8 bases map to TRBD1. Looked up from germline, CDR1 is SQVTM and CDR2 is ANQGSEA. V shed 0 bases and J 9 bases; nucleotides not matched to a gene: 13. The CDR3 loop spans 15 amino acids. The CDR3, as DNA: TGCAGCGTTGAAGATCCCGGGACAGGTAATCTTGGGCAGTACTTC. Its protein is CSVEDPGTGNLGQYF.

The V call is TRBV29-1, the J call TRBJ2-3; D gene uncertain. Germline V lookup: CDR1 SQVTM, CDR2 ANQGSEA. V was trimmed by 5 bases and J by 5 bases, leaving 11 bases between them. The CDR3 contains 12 residues. The CDR3 region is CSVTPGGDTQYF. CDR3 nucleotides: TGCAGCGTTACCCCCGGCGGAGATACGCAGTATTTT.

This chain joins TRBV28 and TRBJ2-3, with D maybe TRBD2 (6 bases). The V end was cut by 6 bases, the J end by 2 bases, with 18 bases between. This CDR3 is 16 amino acids long. CDR1 is MDHEN, CDR2 SYDVKM, per germline. This CDR3 is CASRGGEGYLTDTQYF. The CDR3 DNA follows: TGTGCCAGCAGGGGAGGAGAGGGTTATCTCACAGATACGCAGTATTTT.

A few counts support this clone. J is TRBJ2-2 and V is TRBV19; D possibly corresponds to TRBD1 (5 bases). Germline CDR1 LNHDA, CDR2 SQIVND (reference sequence). The ends were cut back, 0 bases at V and 6 bases at J, with 5 bases in the middle. There are 13 residues in the CDR3. CDR3 DNA: TGTGCCAGTAGTATAGACAGGGCCGGGGAGCTGTTTTTT. The encoded protein is CASSIDRAGELFF.